This entry describes one T cell receptor (beta chain). Its antigen is currently unknown. The data derive from a study of OX40 agonist ivuxolimab in advanced cancers. Study overall: Three individuals attained partial responses, comprising one hepatocellular carcinoma case and two cutaneous melanoma cases. Study results and caveats: Some nonresponders likewise displayed low normalized T-cell clonal expansion. Among the lowest peripheral clonal expansion occurred in 0.1-3.0 mg/kg partial responders.

The data were produced by immunoSEQ multiplex PCR, yet TCRdb's version contains in-frame clones alone and is incomplete. The sample lists around 39,000 clones, roughly three quarters occurring once. This receptor was taken from an adult with an advanced solid tumor such as melanoma, head and neck, liver or kidney cancer. Material: CD4+ or CD8+ T cells sorted from blood, obtained in a trial of the OX40 agonist ivuxolimab.

CDR3 nucleotides: TGTGCCAGCAGTTACCCCTCCTACGAGCAGTACTTC. Residues: CASSYPSYEQYF. The chain recombines TRBV6-7 with TRBJ2-7; no definite D call. TRBV6-7 is designated an ORF whose function remains uncertain. This CDR3 has 12 residues. Deletions cut 2 bases from V and 0 bases from J, with 2 bases between.